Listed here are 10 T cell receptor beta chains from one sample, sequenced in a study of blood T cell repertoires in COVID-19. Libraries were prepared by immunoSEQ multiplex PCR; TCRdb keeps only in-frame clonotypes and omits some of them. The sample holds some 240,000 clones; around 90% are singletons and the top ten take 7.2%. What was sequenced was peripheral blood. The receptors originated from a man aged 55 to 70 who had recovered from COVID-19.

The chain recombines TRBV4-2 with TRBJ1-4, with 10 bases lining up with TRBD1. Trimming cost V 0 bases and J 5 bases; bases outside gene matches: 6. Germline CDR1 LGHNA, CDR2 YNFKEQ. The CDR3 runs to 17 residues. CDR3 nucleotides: TGTGCCAGCAGCCAAGACAATGGGGGACAGGGGAATGAAAAACTGTTTTTT. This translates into CASSQDNGGQGNEKLFF.

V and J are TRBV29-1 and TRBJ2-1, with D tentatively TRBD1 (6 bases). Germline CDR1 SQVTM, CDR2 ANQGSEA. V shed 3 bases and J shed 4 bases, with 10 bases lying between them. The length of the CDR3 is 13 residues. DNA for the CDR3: TGCAGCGTTGACAGGGGAACATACAATGAGCAGTTCTTC. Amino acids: CSVDRGTYNEQFF.

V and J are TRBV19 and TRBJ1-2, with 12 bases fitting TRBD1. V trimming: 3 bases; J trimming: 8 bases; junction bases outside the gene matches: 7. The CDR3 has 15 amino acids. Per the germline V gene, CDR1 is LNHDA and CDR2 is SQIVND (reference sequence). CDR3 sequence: CASSIPGQGARGYTF. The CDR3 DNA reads TGTGCCAGTAGTATCCCGGGACAGGGGGCGCGAGGCTACACCTTC.

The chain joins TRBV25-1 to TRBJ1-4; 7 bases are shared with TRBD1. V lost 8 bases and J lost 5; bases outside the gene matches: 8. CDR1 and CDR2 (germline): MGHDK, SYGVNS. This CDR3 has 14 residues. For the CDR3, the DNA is TGTGCCAGCGCAAGACAGGGCTTGAATGAAAAACTGTTTTTT. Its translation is CASARQGLNEKLFF.

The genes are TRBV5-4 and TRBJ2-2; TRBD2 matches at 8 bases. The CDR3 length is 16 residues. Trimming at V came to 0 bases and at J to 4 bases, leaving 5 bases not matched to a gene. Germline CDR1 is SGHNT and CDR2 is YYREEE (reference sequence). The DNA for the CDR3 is TGTGCCAGCAGCTTGGGACGGGGGGGCGTCACCGGGGAGCTGTTTTTT. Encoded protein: CASSLGRGGVTGELFF.

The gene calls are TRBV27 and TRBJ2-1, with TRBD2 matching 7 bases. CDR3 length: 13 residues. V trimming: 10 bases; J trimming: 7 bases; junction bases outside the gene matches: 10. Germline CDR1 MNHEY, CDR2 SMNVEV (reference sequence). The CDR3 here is CAIGGEGRNEQFF. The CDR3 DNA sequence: TGTGCCATCGGAGGGGAGGGGCGGAATGAGCAGTTCTTC.

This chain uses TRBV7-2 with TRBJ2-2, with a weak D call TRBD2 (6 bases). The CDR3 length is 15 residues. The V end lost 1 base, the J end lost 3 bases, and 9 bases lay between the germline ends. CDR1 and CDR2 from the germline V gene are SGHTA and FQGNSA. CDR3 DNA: TGTGCCAGCAGCTTAGTTGGGGACTACACCGGGGAGCTGTTTTTT. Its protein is CASSLVGDYTGELFF.

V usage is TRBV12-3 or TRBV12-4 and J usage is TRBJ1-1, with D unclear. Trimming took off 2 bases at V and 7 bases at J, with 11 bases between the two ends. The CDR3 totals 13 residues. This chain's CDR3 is CASSLWSSGEAFF. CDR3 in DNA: TGTGCCAGCAGTTTATGGTCGTCAGGTGAAGCTTTCTTT.

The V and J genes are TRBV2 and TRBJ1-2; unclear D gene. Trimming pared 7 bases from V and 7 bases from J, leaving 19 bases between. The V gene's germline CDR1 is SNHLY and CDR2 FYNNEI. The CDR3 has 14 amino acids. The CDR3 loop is CASTQLEGYGGYTF. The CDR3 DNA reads TGTGCCAGCACCCAACTGGAGGGTTACGGTGGCTACACCTTC.

The CDR3, as DNA: TGTGCCAGCAGTGACCAACAGGGTTCACCCCTCCACTTT. This codes for CASSDQQGSPLHF. The rearrangement joins TRBV6-1 to TRBJ1-6; TRBD1 is a possible D gene (6 bases). Looked up from germline, CDR1 is MNHNS and CDR2 is SASEGT. The V gene lost 3 bases and the J gene lost 9 bases, with 9 bases spanning the gap. The CDR3 is made up of 13 amino acids.